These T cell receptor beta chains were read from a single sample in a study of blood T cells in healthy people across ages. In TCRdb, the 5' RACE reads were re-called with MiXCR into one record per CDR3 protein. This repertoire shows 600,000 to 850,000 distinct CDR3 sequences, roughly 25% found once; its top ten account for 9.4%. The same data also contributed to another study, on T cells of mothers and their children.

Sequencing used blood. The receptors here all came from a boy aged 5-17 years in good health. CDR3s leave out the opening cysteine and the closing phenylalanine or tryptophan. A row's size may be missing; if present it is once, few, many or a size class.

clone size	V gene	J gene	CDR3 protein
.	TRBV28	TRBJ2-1	ASSLKGGRAYNEQF
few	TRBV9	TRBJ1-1	ASSVAGGNTEAF
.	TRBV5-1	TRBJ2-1	ASSLVVGGREQF
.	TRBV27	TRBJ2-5	ASSLLQGAEETQY
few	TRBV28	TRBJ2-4	ASSGDWADIQY
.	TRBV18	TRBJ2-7	ASSSNAGTYYEQY
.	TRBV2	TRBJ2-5	ASSESQGHQETQY
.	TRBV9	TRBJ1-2	ASSVGPEDAVNYGYT
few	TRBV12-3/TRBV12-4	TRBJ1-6	ASSLGGSNNSPLH
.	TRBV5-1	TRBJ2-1	ASRSGTSGDSYNEQF
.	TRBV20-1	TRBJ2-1	SARVPAGVYNEQF
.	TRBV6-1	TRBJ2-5	ASSEPPINQETQY
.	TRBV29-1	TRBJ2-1	SVGRTGGREQF
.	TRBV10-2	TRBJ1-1	ASSEIVGYVAF
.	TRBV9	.	ASSVALAGGEEGTQY
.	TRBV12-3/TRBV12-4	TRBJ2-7	ASSRATGAYEQY
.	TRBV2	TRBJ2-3	ASSEDGLAGGPFADTQY
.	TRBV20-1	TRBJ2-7	SAAPGPYYEQY
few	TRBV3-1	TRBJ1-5	ASSQSRVENQPQH
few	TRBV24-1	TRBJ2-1	ATSDPSVAYNEQF
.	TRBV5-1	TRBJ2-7	ASGGSGTDEQY
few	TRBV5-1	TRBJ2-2	ASSLPVPGGELF
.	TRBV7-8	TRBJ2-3	ASSLALRTVWNTDTQY
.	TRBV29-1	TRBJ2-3	SVEGLAGDSDTQY
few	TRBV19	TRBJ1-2	ASTNPGQISHYGYT
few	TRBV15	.	ATSREQGYEQY
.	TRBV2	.	ASYRDSTYEQY
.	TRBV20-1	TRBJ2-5	SARDTSGGASLVTQY
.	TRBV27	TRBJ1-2	ASSSATRGANYGYT
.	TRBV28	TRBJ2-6	ASRKGQGALGANVLT
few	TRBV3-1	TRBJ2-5	ASSQEGGGASETQY
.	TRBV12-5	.	ASVSEQY
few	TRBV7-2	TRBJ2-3	ASSFGEDTQY
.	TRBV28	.	ASLGRKWEVNEQY
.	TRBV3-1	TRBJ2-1	ASSYSGSNLYNEQF
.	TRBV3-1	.	ASSQGIGRAYEQF
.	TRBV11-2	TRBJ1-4	ASSFSRDGEKLF
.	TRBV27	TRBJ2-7	ASSLTSGLLNEQY
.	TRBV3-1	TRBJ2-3	ASSQRTSVLTDTQY
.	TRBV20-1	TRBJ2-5	SARDPLIHTGLQETQY
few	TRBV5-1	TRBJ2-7	ASSFLGDSTYEQY
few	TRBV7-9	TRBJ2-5	ASSPIPSETQY
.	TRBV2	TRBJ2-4	AILIDTGVTSGIAKNIQY
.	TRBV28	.	ASSFLDYYEQY
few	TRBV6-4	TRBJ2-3	ASRGLAKWY
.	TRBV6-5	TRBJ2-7	ASSYLNSVYEQY